A selection of T cell receptor beta chains follows, all from one sample in a study of OX40 agonist ivuxolimab in advanced cancers. The table came from immunoSEQ multiplex PCR; TCRdb's copy has only in-frame clones and leaves some out. Of roughly 67,000 clones in the sample, roughly nine tenths were seen once. The input for sequencing was CD4+ or CD8+ T cells sorted from blood, taken in a trial of the OX40 agonist ivuxolimab. These receptors were collected from an adult with an advanced solid tumor such as melanoma, head and neck, liver or kidney cancer. Both conserved end residues are trimmed from each CDR3.

v_gene,CDR3aa
TRBV6-1,ASSATTGRYTEAF
TRBV5-5,ASSLARGGAF
TRBV7-2,ASSLGAHNEQF
TRBV15,ATSRGGSNQPQH
TRBV29-1,SVILGTGNSGNTIY
TRBV10-3,AISPGYEQF
TRBV9,ASSVVSQAYNEQF
TRBV15,ATSSRDRVHEQY
TRBV7-9,ASSSSAWVSSYEQY
TRBV5-1,ASSFGTSDTADTQY
TRBV6-5,ASSYAVATNEKLF
TRBV2,ASRGGQSGNTIY
TRBV19,ASSIDSGSTDTQY
TRBV5-1,ASSFEGRNTEAF
TRBV6-6,ASSYSTSSTGNTIY
TRBV27,ASSLKVMHEQF
TRBV4-1,ASSQAGTVNQPQH
TRBV10-1,ASTLGGLAGGPRDTQY